This TCR beta chain was obtained from a study of shared clonotypes between healthy human individuals. Looking at the study overall: Each donor had three CD4 naive, three CD4 memory, two CD8 naive and one CD8 memory plate. Findings of the study overall: For naive CD4 cells, roughly 5.5% of clonotypes were shared across a few donors. The rarefaction results pointed to incomplete sorted-subset sequencing despite large depth.

The CDR3 has 14 residues. Germline V gene lookup returns CDR1 MNHEY and CDR2 SVGAGI. Trimming at V came to 6 bases and at J to 3 bases, leaving 6 bases not matched to a gene. Regarding this clone: The antigen is not known.

Authors' methods: ImmunoSEQ output lacked quality scores and full-length reads, limiting matched filtering. Sequenced by immunoSEQ multiplex PCR; TCRdb stores in-frame clones only, minus some. That table is the source of V, J and clone size, and D and trimming were worked out from the DNA. The sample records about 2 million clones, roughly 94% being singletons. This receptor was taken from a man between 18 and 29 years old in good health. Sequencing input: naive CD4+ T cells sorted from blood. The subset is: CD45RA+ positively selected. This chain links TRBV6-5 with TRBJ1-2, with 8 positions matching TRBD1. CDR3 region: CASSRGPADYGYTF. In DNA, the CDR3 is TGTGCCAGCAGCAGGGGGCCTGCGGACTATGGCTACACCTTC.